This T cell receptor beta chain was identified during a study of OX40 agonist ivuxolimab in advanced cancers. Study results and caveats: With doses of 0.1 to 3.0 mg/kg, CD4+ and CD8+ blood T cells had undergone clonal expansion by week 6.

The protocol was immunoSEQ multiplex PCR, while the TCRdb copy is restricted to in-frame clones and leaves out a portion. Altogether 55,000 to 65,000 clones are present, 65% to 80% being singletons, with the ten largest covering roughly 6%. The CDR3 totals 16 residues. J was trimmed by 4 bases and V by 3 bases; bases with no gene match: 9. Germline V gives CDR1 MNHEY, CDR2 SMNVEV (reference sequence). Notes on this clone: The antigen is unknown.

Sequenced material: CD4+ or CD8+ T cells sorted from blood, taken in a trial of the OX40 agonist ivuxolimab. The chain combines TRBV27 with TRBJ2-7; the match to TRBD2 covers 10 bases. This sequence was found in an adult with an advanced solid tumor such as melanoma, head and neck, liver or kidney cancer. The CDR3 is CASSFRASGSLYEQYF. DNA of the CDR3: TGTGCCAGCAGTTTTCGTGCTAGCGGGAGTCTATACGAGCAGTACTTC.